This T cell receptor beta chain was captured by sequencing in a study of Graves' ophthalmopathy and Graves' hyperthyroidism. The study, taken as a whole, reports: Most thyroid clonotypes with frequency above 0.001 were detected in blood too.

Pregnancy or lactation, uncontrolled infections and other autoimmune diseases were grounds for excluding patients. As for this clonotype: Its antigen remains unidentified.

RNA transcripts provided the template for amplifying TCR beta CDR3 regions. Following a first-round RT-PCR that used HTBI primers, a second-round multiplex PCR was carried out. One entry per CDR3 protein results from TCRdb running MiXCR on the multiplex PCR reads. The sample holds approximately 210,000 distinct CDR3 sequences, around 30% seen once. This CDR3 is 14 amino acids long. The germline gives CDR1 MNHEY, CDR2 SVGEGT. The V end was cut by 0 bases, the J end by 5 bases, with 10 bases between. The sequence was obtained from a man aged 50-60 years with Graves' ophthalmopathy. The chain links TRBV6-2 or TRBV6-3 to TRBJ2-5; D possibly matches TRBD1 or TRBD2 (6 bases each). Sequencing input: peripheral blood. CDR3 DNA: TGTGCCAGCAGTTACTCCCGGGGGCCGGAGACCCAGTACTTC. Amino acids: CASSYSRGPETQYF.